This T cell receptor (beta chain) came from a study of a mutant IDH1 vaccine in newly diagnosed glioma. Looking at the study overall: Sex distribution of treated patients was around 62% male and about 38% female; mean age was 40.4 years. Patients arrived already treated with radiotherapy, temozolomide, or both, most having had both.

Study observations and caveats: Pseudoprogression seemed unrelated to changes in top peripheral T cell clonotypes. Vaccine-induced responses were seen in about 95% of patients, spanning several MHC alleles.

The sample's time point: baseline, week 1 (first vaccination visit). Treatment meaning: pre-vaccination baseline after standard-of-care therapy. Measured with immunoSEQ multiplex PCR; TCRdb has only the in-frame clones, and not every one. The sample includes approximately 54,000 clones, approximately 78% of them seen just once. This clone was observed a few times. What it binds is not known. This clonotype originated in a man younger than 35 with glioma. The sequenced sample was PBMCs, obtained from a glioma patient treated with radiotherapy, temozolomide or both.

The CDR3 sequence: CASSPSGGANTGELFF. The CDR3 coding sequence is TGCGCCAGCAGCCCTAGCGGGGGTGCGAACACCGGGGAGCTGTTTTTT. The V gene is TRBV4-1, the J gene TRBJ2-2; 10 bases agree with TRBD2. Germline trimming cut 4 bases from V and 0 bases from J; bases unmatched to any gene: 2. This CDR3 is 16 amino acids long. In germline, CDR1 is MGHRA, CDR2 YSYEKL.